This TCR beta chain originates from a study of radiation and T cells in renal cell carcinoma. Repertoires were generated with immunoSEQ multiplex PCR, while TCRdb's copy carries only in-frame clones and drops some. Seen here are about 59,000 clones, around 72% observed once, and the top ten hold less than 7.5%. This clone was counted only a few times. What it recognizes is unknown. Overall study findings and caveats: In blood, top tumor clones expanded by 2 weeks, shrinking by 4.

Trimming removed 0 bases from V and 7 bases from J, with 7 bases in between. Germline CDR1 reads SGHAT; CDR2 reads FQNNGV. The CDR3 spans 13 residues. Time point described: baseline pretreatment blood. Treatment defined: 15 Gy SBRT to primary tumor, nephrectomy 4 weeks later. Radiation-treated patients gave blood at baseline, week 2 and week 4. This renal cell carcinoma was of the clear cell type. This sequence originates from a man in his fifties or sixties with renal cell carcinoma. The sample consisted of blood, taken from a patient whose treatment included radiotherapy and nephrectomy. The V call is TRBV11-2, the J call TRBJ1-5; D is ambiguous. The CDR3 DNA reads as TGTGCCAGCAGCTTAGAACTGGGGCAGCCCCAGCATTTT. Translating it yields CASSLELGQPQHF.